This is a list of T cell receptor beta chains from one sample in a study of cytomegalovirus exposure and HLA in healthy donors. Measured with immunoSEQ multiplex PCR; TCRdb has only the in-frame clones, and not every one. The table lists roughly 140,000 clones, around 72% of them singletons, with roughly 2.1% in the top ten. The sample was PBMCs. Receptors originate from a middle-aged man in good health and CMV-seronegative. CDR3s include the opening cysteine and the closing phenylalanine or tryptophan. Each record gives: D gene, J gene, clone size, V gene, CDR3 protein, CDR3 DNA. A D gene is named only where the DNA matches it firmly. Not every row has a clone size; where given, it reads once, few, many or a size class.

d_call: TRBD2; j_call: TRBJ2-5; clone_size: few; v_call: TRBV7-9; cdr3_aa: CASSLSAGGPQETQYF; cdr3_nt: TGTGCCAGCAGCTTAAGTGCGGGAGGACCCCAAGAGACCCAGTACTTC
d_call: TRBD1; j_call: TRBJ2-1; clone_size: NA; v_call: TRBV2; cdr3_aa: CASSGGTGDEQFF; cdr3_nt: TGTGCCAGCAGTGGAGGGACAGGGGATGAGCAGTTCTTC
d_call: TRBD1; j_call: TRBJ2-1; clone_size: NA; v_call: TRBV5-1; cdr3_aa: CASSLYSTGWGNEQFF; cdr3_nt: TGCGCCAGCAGCTTGTATTCGACAGGGTGGGGGAATGAGCAGTTCTTC
d_call: NA; j_call: TRBJ1-6; clone_size: few; v_call: TRBV13; cdr3_aa: CASSLGPGSGKGPLHF; cdr3_nt: TGTGCCAGCAGCTTAGGGCCGGGTTCGGGTAAGGGGCCCCTCCACTTT
d_call: TRBD1; j_call: TRBJ1-2; clone_size: NA; v_call: TRBV7-9; cdr3_aa: CASSAGQGRYGYTF; cdr3_nt: TGTGCCAGCAGCGCTGGACAGGGGAGATATGGCTACACCTTC
d_call: TRBD2; j_call: TRBJ2-1; clone_size: NA; v_call: TRBV19; cdr3_aa: CASSIALAGGHEQFF; cdr3_nt: TGTGCCAGTAGTATAGCGCTAGCGGGAGGCCATGAGCAGTTCTTC
d_call: NA; j_call: TRBJ1-5; clone_size: NA; v_call: TRBV2; cdr3_aa: CASSETDSNQPQHF; cdr3_nt: TGTGCCAGCAGTGAAACAGATAGCAATCAGCCCCAGCATTTT
d_call: NA; j_call: TRBJ1-1; clone_size: NA; v_call: TRBV7-2; cdr3_aa: CASSQRPGEGNTEAFF; cdr3_nt: TGTGCCAGCAGCCAGCGTCCAGGGGAAGGGAACACTGAAGCTTTCTTT
d_call: NA; j_call: TRBJ1-1; clone_size: NA; v_call: TRBV5-4; cdr3_aa: CASSLGQTTKNTEAFF; cdr3_nt: TGTGCCAGCAGTTTAGGACAGACAACCAAGAACACTGAAGCTTTCTTT
d_call: NA; j_call: TRBJ2-1; clone_size: NA; v_call: TRBV4-2; cdr3_aa: CASSGPTYSEQFF; cdr3_nt: TGTGCCAGCAGTGGGCCGACGTACAGTGAGCAGTTCTTC
d_call: TRBD2; j_call: TRBJ2-5; clone_size: NA; v_call: TRBV5-6; cdr3_aa: CASSWGTSGVTQYF; cdr3_nt: TGTGCCAGCAGCTGGGGGACTAGCGGTGTGACCCAGTACTTC
d_call: TRBD1; j_call: TRBJ2-7; clone_size: NA; v_call: TRBV9; cdr3_aa: CASSPGGGNNEQYF; cdr3_nt: TGTGCCAGCAGCCCAGGGGGCGGGAATAACGAGCAGTACTTC
d_call: NA; j_call: TRBJ1-5; clone_size: NA; v_call: TRBV7-9; cdr3_aa: CASSLGQNQPQHF; cdr3_nt: TGTGCCAGCAGCTTAGGACAGAATCAGCCCCAGCATTTT
d_call: TRBD1; j_call: TRBJ1-6; clone_size: NA; v_call: TRBV10-2; cdr3_aa: CASRGDSPNSPLHF; cdr3_nt: TGCGCCAGCAGGGGGGACAGTCCGAATTCACCCCTCCACTTT
d_call: NA; j_call: TRBJ1-2; clone_size: NA; v_call: TRBV4-2; cdr3_aa: CASSQGGGSYGYTF; cdr3_nt: TGTGCCAGCAGCCAAGGAGGGGGTTCCTATGGCTACACCTTC
d_call: TRBD2; j_call: TRBJ2-7; clone_size: NA; v_call: TRBV5-4; cdr3_aa: CASSPSTVTSGSYEQYF; cdr3_nt: TGTGCCAGCAGCCCCTCGACTGTAACTAGCGGGAGTTACGAGCAGTACTTC
d_call: NA; j_call: TRBJ1-6; clone_size: NA; v_call: TRBV7-9; cdr3_aa: CASSSSTRSPLNF; cdr3_nt: TGTGCCAGCAGCTCCTCTACCCGTTCACCCCTCAACTTT
d_call: TRBD2; j_call: TRBJ2-7; clone_size: NA; v_call: TRBV7-6; cdr3_aa: CASSLESGGRASYEQYF; cdr3_nt: TGTGCCAGCAGCTTAGAGTCGGGCGGGAGGGCCTCCTACGAGCAGTACTTC
d_call: TRBD1; j_call: TRBJ2-7; clone_size: NA; v_call: TRBV5-1; cdr3_aa: CASTQGQINYEQYF; cdr3_nt: TGCGCCAGCACTCAGGGACAGATAAACTACGAGCAGTACTTC
d_call: TRBD2; j_call: TRBJ2-1; clone_size: few; v_call: TRBV19; cdr3_aa: CASDSGREDNEQFF; cdr3_nt: TGTGCCAGTGATTCCGGGAGGGAGGACAATGAGCAGTTCTTC
d_call: NA; j_call: TRBJ2-7; clone_size: NA; v_call: TRBV7-6; cdr3_aa: CASSPRMVRELSYEQYF; cdr3_nt: TGTGCCAGCAGCCCTAGGATGGTGAGGGAATTATCCTACGAGCAGTACTTC
d_call: NA; j_call: TRBJ1-3; clone_size: NA; v_call: TRBV6-1; cdr3_aa: CASSESPGTGNTIYF; cdr3_nt: TGTGCCAGCAGTGAATCGCCCGGGACTGGAAACACCATATATTTT
d_call: NA; j_call: TRBJ2-7; clone_size: few; v_call: TRBV5-4; cdr3_aa: CASSTGREQYF; cdr3_nt: TGTGCCAGTTCAACAGGGCGAGAGCAGTACTTC
d_call: NA; j_call: TRBJ1-2; clone_size: NA; v_call: TRBV7-9; cdr3_aa: CASSSGANYGYTF; cdr3_nt: TGTGCCAGCAGCTCCGGAGCTAACTATGGCTACACCTTC
d_call: NA; j_call: TRBJ2-7; clone_size: NA; v_call: TRBV2; cdr3_aa: CASSEGPYEQYF; cdr3_nt: TGTGCCAGCAGTGAAGGGCCCTACGAGCAGTACTTC
d_call: NA; j_call: TRBJ1-1; clone_size: NA; v_call: TRBV7-9; cdr3_aa: CASSLGIPTEAFF; cdr3_nt: TGTGCCAGCAGCTTAGGTATCCCCACTGAAGCTTTCTTT
d_call: NA; j_call: TRBJ1-5; clone_size: NA; v_call: TRBV21-1; cdr3_aa: CASSKLWAHNQPQHF; cdr3_nt: TGTGCCAGCAGCAAATTGTGGGCCCACAATCAGCCCCAGCATTTT
d_call: TRBD1; j_call: TRBJ1-1; clone_size: NA; v_call: TRBV5-1; cdr3_aa: CASRRTGGRNTEAFF; cdr3_nt: TGCGCCAGCAGGAGGACAGGAGGGAGGAACACTGAAGCTTTCTTT
d_call: NA; j_call: TRBJ1-1; clone_size: NA; v_call: TRBV9; cdr3_aa: CASSVGGRAEAFF; cdr3_nt: TGTGCCAGCAGCGTCGGGGGGCGGGCTGAAGCTTTCTTT
d_call: NA; j_call: TRBJ2-7; clone_size: NA; v_call: TRBV4-1; cdr3_aa: CASSQVEGLEQYF; cdr3_nt: TGCGCCAGCAGCCAAGTGGAGGGACTCGAGCAGTACTTC
d_call: TRBD2; j_call: TRBJ2-1; clone_size: NA; v_call: TRBV5-1; cdr3_aa: CASSLGLADYNEQFF; cdr3_nt: TGCGCCAGCAGCCTGGGACTAGCGGACTACAATGAGCAGTTCTTC
d_call: TRBD2; j_call: TRBJ2-7; clone_size: NA; v_call: TRBV2; cdr3_aa: CASSSQRGAYEQYF; cdr3_nt: TGTGCCAGCAGTTCCCAGCGGGGGGCCTACGAGCAGTACTTC
d_call: NA; j_call: TRBJ1-4; clone_size: NA; v_call: TRBV4-2; cdr3_aa: CASSSAGSNEKLFF; cdr3_nt: TGTGCCAGCAGCTCCGCGGGGTCTAATGAAAAACTGTTTTTT
d_call: TRBD1; j_call: TRBJ2-1; clone_size: NA; v_call: TRBV6-5; cdr3_aa: CASSYSRTGPVQFF; cdr3_nt: TGTGCCAGCAGTTACTCGAGGACAGGACCCGTTCAGTTCTTC
d_call: NA; j_call: TRBJ1-1; clone_size: few; v_call: TRBV5-6; cdr3_aa: CASSFSSEAFF; cdr3_nt: TGTGCCAGCAGCTTTAGCTCTGAAGCTTTCTTT
d_call: TRBD1; j_call: TRBJ1-2; clone_size: NA; v_call: TRBV5-6; cdr3_aa: CASSLGSGTGGSGYTF; cdr3_nt: TGTGCCAGCAGCCTTGGTTCCGGGACAGGGGGCTCTGGCTACACCTTC
d_call: TRBD1; j_call: TRBJ2-7; clone_size: NA; v_call: TRBV6-5; cdr3_aa: CASSTGQGSTYEQYF; cdr3_nt: TGTGCCAGCAGTACAGGACAGGGATCGACCTACGAGCAGTACTTC
d_call: NA; j_call: TRBJ1-6; clone_size: few; v_call: TRBV6-6; cdr3_aa: CASSSGSGKAGSPLNF; cdr3_nt: TGTGCCAGCAGTTCCGGTTCGGGGAAGGCGGGGTCACCCCTCAACTTT
d_call: NA; j_call: TRBJ2-1; clone_size: few; v_call: TRBV12-5; cdr3_aa: CASGLVVSGRGDEQFF; cdr3_nt: TGTGCTAGTGGTTTGGTAGTATCGGGGAGAGGCGATGAGCAGTTCTTC
d_call: NA; j_call: TRBJ2-7; clone_size: NA; v_call: TRBV28; cdr3_aa: CATEQRPAGEQYF; cdr3_nt: TGTGCCACCGAGCAAAGGCCGGCGGGCGAGCAGTACTTC
d_call: NA; j_call: TRBJ2-1; clone_size: NA; v_call: TRBV28; cdr3_aa: CASSLEENYNEQFF; cdr3_nt: TGTGCCAGCAGTTTAGAGGAAAACTACAATGAGCAGTTCTTC
d_call: NA; j_call: TRBJ2-3; clone_size: NA; v_call: TRBV28; cdr3_aa: CASSFSSTDTQYF; cdr3_nt: TGTGCCAGCAGTTTTAGTAGCACAGATACGCAGTATTTT
d_call: NA; j_call: TRBJ1-3; clone_size: few; v_call: TRBV7-8; cdr3_aa: CASSFRQGNTIYF; cdr3_nt: TGTGCCAGCAGCTTTAGACAGGGAAACACCATATATTTT
d_call: NA; j_call: TRBJ1-3; clone_size: few; v_call: TRBV5-1; cdr3_aa: CASRSSGGSGNTIYF; cdr3_nt: TGCGCCAGCAGATCAAGCGGGGGGTCGGGAAACACCATATATTTT
d_call: NA; j_call: TRBJ2-3; clone_size: NA; v_call: TRBV27; cdr3_aa: CASSLYYTDTQYF; cdr3_nt: TGTGCCAGCAGCTTATACTACACAGATACGCAGTATTTT
d_call: TRBD1; j_call: TRBJ1-1; clone_size: NA; v_call: TRBV12-5; cdr3_aa: CASARGQGYDTEAFF; cdr3_nt: TGTGCTAGTGCTAGGGGACAGGGTTATGACACTGAAGCTTTCTTT
d_call: TRBD2; j_call: TRBJ2-7; clone_size: few; v_call: TRBV15; cdr3_aa: CATSSPRASGSYEQYF; cdr3_nt: TGTGCCACCAGCAGCCCCAGGGCTAGCGGCTCCTACGAGCAGTACTTC
d_call: TRBD1; j_call: TRBJ2-7; clone_size: NA; v_call: TRBV19; cdr3_aa: CASSIRDRTYEQYF; cdr3_nt: TGTGCCAGTAGTATCCGGGACAGGACCTACGAGCAGTACTTC
d_call: TRBD1; j_call: TRBJ2-5; clone_size: NA; v_call: TRBV9; cdr3_aa: CASSYSRDRREETQYF; cdr3_nt: TGTGCCAGCAGCTATTCCCGGGACAGGCGGGAAGAGACCCAGTACTTC
d_call: TRBD1; j_call: TRBJ2-3; clone_size: NA; v_call: TRBV15; cdr3_aa: CATSRPDRVGTDTQYF; cdr3_nt: TGTGCCACCAGCAGACCCGACAGGGTAGGCACAGATACGCAGTATTTT
d_call: TRBD2; j_call: TRBJ2-1; clone_size: NA; v_call: TRBV30; cdr3_aa: CAWTSGTEQFF; cdr3_nt: TGTGCCTGGACTAGCGGGACTGAGCAGTTCTTC
d_call: TRBD2; j_call: TRBJ2-5; clone_size: NA; v_call: TRBV29-1; cdr3_aa: CSATSGGYQETQYF; cdr3_nt: TGCAGCGCAACTAGCGGGGGCTACCAAGAGACCCAGTACTTC
d_call: TRBD1; j_call: TRBJ2-2; clone_size: NA; v_call: TRBV5-4; cdr3_aa: CASRPDREGGELFF; cdr3_nt: TGTGCCAGCAGACCGGACAGGGAAGGCGGGGAGCTGTTTTTT
d_call: NA; j_call: TRBJ1-1; clone_size: NA; v_call: TRBV5-1; cdr3_aa: CASSLRTSGTEAFF; cdr3_nt: TGCGCCAGCAGCCTCCGCACCAGCGGCACTGAAGCTTTCTTT
d_call: TRBD2; j_call: TRBJ2-1; clone_size: NA; v_call: TRBV10-3; cdr3_aa: CAMRLAGDVDEQFF; cdr3_nt: TGTGCCATGAGACTAGCGGGGGATGTCGATGAGCAGTTCTTC
d_call: NA; j_call: TRBJ2-2; clone_size: once; v_call: TRBV30; cdr3_aa: CAWRRGGDYTGELFF; cdr3_nt: TGTGCCTGGAGGAGGGGGGGGGACTACACCGGGGAGCTGTTTTTT
d_call: TRBD2; j_call: TRBJ2-1; clone_size: NA; v_call: TRBV13; cdr3_aa: CASSFNSGLTNEQFF; cdr3_nt: TGTGCCAGCAGCTTCAATAGCGGGTTAACGAATGAGCAGTTCTTC
d_call: NA; j_call: TRBJ1-5; clone_size: NA; v_call: TRBV7-8; cdr3_aa: CASSLAPTVNQPQHF; cdr3_nt: TGTGCCAGCAGCTTAGCGCCCACAGTCAATCAGCCCCAGCATTTT
d_call: NA; j_call: TRBJ1-2; clone_size: NA; v_call: TRBV7-8; cdr3_aa: CASSFTGYGYTF; cdr3_nt: TGTGCCAGCAGCTTTACAGGGTATGGCTACACCTTC
d_call: NA; j_call: TRBJ2-5; clone_size: NA; v_call: TRBV7-8; cdr3_aa: CASSSYQGNNVETQYF; cdr3_nt: TGTGCCAGCAGCTCATATCAGGGAAATAATGTGGAGACCCAGTACTTC